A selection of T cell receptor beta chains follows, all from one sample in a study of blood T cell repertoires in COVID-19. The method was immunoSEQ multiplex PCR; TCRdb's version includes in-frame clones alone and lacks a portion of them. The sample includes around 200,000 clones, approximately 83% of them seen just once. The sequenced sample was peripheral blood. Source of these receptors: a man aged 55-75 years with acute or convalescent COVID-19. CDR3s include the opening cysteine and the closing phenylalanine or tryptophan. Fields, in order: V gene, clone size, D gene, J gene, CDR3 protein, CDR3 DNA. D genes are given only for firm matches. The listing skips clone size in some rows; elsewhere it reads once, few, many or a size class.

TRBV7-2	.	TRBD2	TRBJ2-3	CASSTARLAGPGDTQYF	TGTGCCAGCAGCACAGCTCGACTAGCGGGACCGGGTGATACGCAGTATTTT
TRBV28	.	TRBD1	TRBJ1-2	CASSLGGQGVRDGYTF	TGTGCCAGCAGTTTAGGGGGACAGGGGGTTCGGGATGGCTACACCTTC
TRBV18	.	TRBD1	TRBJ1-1	CASSPGQGIKDEAFF	TGTGCCAGCTCACCGGGACAGGGGATAAAGGATGAAGCTTTCTTT
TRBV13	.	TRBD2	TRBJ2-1	CASSFLSGRSREQFF	TGTGCCAGCAGCTTCCTTAGCGGGAGAAGCCGGGAGCAGTTCTTC
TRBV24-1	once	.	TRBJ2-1	CATSDLNGEQFF	TGTGCCACCAGTGATTTGAACGGTGAGCAGTTCTTC
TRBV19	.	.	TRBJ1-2	CASSMSSGVLYYGYTF	TGTGCCAGTAGTATGTCGTCAGGCGTCCTCTACTATGGCTACACCTTC
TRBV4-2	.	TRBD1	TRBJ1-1	CASSQVGQGIVAFF	TGTGCCAGCAGCCAAGTCGGACAGGGGATAGTCGCTTTCTTT
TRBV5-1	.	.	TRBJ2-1	CASSFGGRSYNEQFF	TGCGCCAGCAGCTTCGGCGGTCGGTCCTACAATGAGCAGTTCTTC
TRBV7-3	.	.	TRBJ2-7	CASSLMREGEQYF	TGTGCCAGCAGCTTAATGAGAGAGGGCGAGCAGTACTTC
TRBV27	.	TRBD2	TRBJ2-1	CASTPLLGGRAAYNEQFF	TGTGCCAGCACTCCACTACTAGGCGGGAGGGCCGCGTACAATGAGCAGTTCTTC
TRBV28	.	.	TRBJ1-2	CAYYNRVGDGYTF	TGTGCCTACTATAACAGGGTTGGGGATGGCTACACCTTC
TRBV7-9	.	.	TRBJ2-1	CASSPRTGVSYNEQFF	TGTGCCAGCAGCCCCCGGACGGGAGTGTCCTACAATGAGCAGTTCTTC
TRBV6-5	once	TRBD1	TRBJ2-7	CASSSTGTGASEQYF	TGTGCCAGCAGCTCAACCGGGACAGGGGCAAGCGAGCAGTACTTC
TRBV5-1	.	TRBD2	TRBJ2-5	CASSFTSGRARETQYF	TGCGCCAGCAGCTTCACTAGCGGGAGGGCCAGGGAGACCCAGTACTTC
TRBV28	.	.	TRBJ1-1	CASSSSRALAFF	TGTGCCAGCAGTTCCTCCCGCGCGCTGGCTTTCTTT
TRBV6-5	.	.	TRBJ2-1	CASSYQYLPHNEQFF	TGTGCCAGCAGTTATCAGTATCTCCCCCACAATGAGCAGTTCTTC
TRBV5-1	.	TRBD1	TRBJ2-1	CASSGTGYNEQFF	TGCGCCAGCAGCGGGACAGGGTACAATGAGCAGTTCTTC
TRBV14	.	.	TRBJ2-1	CASSSGRGEQFF	TGTGCCAGCTCTAGCGGCAGGGGTGAGCAGTTCTTC
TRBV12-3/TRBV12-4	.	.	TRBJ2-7	CASSSRGYEQYF	TGTGCCAGCAGTTCCAGGGGTTACGAGCAGTACTTC
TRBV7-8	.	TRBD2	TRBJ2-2	CASSLQREGLGSTGELFF	TGTGCCAGCAGCTTACAGCGGGAGGGCCTAGGGAGCACCGGGGAGCTGTTTTTT
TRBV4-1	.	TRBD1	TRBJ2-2	CASSRQSGTGYTGELFF	TGCGCCAGCAGCCGGCAATCCGGGACAGGTTACACCGGGGAGCTGTTTTTT
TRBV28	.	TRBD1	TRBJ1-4	CASSLAGGSEKLFF	TGTGCCAGCAGTTTGGCAGGGGGAAGCGAAAAACTGTTTTTT
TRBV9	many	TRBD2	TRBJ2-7	CALRGSPGDYSYEQYF	TGTGCCCTACGGGGGAGCCCCGGGGACTACAGCTACGAGCAGTACTTC